This TCR beta chain is from a study of identical twins. General study results and limits: Rather than following the same donors, the conclusions depended on cross-sectional statistical analysis. Models underestimated how often monozygotic twins shared out-of-frame TCR alpha.

CDR3 length equals 15 residues. V shed 5 bases and J 6 bases; nucleotides not matched to a gene: 10. In germline, CDR1 is SGHTA, CDR2 FQGNSA. This clonotype has a count of ten or more. As yet, its antigen is unknown. From the 5' RACE reads, TCRdb called clonotypes with MiXCR, one entry per CDR3 protein. This sample carries about 920,000 distinct CDR3 sequences, approximately 13% of them seen once, and the ten largest clones take roughly 1.5%. The sample was also linked to a second study, of yellow fever vaccine responses in identical twins.

The sequenced sample consisted of PBMCs. The J gene is TRBJ2-3, the V gene TRBV7-2; 8 bases match TRBD2. This clonotype was obtained from a woman aged 18 to 35 in good health. CDR3 amino acids: CASSRTSGNGDTQYF. The CDR3 DNA reads TGTGCCAGCAGCCGAACTAGCGGAAACGGGGATACGCAGTATTTT.